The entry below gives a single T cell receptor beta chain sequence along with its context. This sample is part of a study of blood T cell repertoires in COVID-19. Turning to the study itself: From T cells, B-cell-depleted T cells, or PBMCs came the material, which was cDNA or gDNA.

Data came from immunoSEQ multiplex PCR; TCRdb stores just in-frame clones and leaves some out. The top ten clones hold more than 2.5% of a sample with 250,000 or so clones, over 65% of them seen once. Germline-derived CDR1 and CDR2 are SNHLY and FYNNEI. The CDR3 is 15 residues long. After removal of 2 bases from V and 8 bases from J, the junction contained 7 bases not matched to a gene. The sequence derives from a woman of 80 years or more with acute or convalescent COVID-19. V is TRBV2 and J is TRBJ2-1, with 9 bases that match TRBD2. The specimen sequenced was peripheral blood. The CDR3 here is CASSENSGSWDEQFF. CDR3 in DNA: TGTGCCAGCAGTGAAAATAGCGGGAGTTGGGATGAGCAGTTCTTC. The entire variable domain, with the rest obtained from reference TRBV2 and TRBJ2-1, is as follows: EPEVTQTPSHQVTQMGQEVILRCVPISNHLYFYWYRQILGQKVEFLVSFYNNEISEKSEIFDDQFSVERPDGSNFTLKIRSTKLEDSAMYFCASSENSGSWDEQFFGPGTRLTVL.